This TCR beta chain was found in a study of cytomegalovirus exposure and HLA in healthy donors. On the study more broadly: In terms of ancestry, the Caucasian-associated cluster contained roughly four fifths of the approximately 400 genotyped donors.

J was trimmed by 10 bases and V by 2 bases; bases with no gene match: 11. CDR3 length: 16 residues. Per the germline V gene, CDR1 is LNHDA and CDR2 is SQIVND (reference sequence). Findings of the study overall: Listed as cytomegalovirus-associated were 150 or so TCR beta chains. The Asian-associated ancestry cluster reportedly had fewer N-insertions than the roughly 670-donor mean in a later analysis.

Researchers ran the PCR with 60 Vbeta and 13 Jbeta primers. Assay: immunoSEQ multiplex PCR; the TCRdb copy retains only in-frame clones and omits some. Of around 110,000 clones in the sample, 81% were seen once. In the case of this clone: Its cognate antigen is unknown.

The sample taken for sequencing was PBMCs. The TCR sequence derives from a woman between 25 and 40 years old in good health and CMV-seronegative. This sequence joins TRBV19 and TRBJ2-1; TRBD2 aligns across 10 bases. The CDR3 region has the DNA TGTGCCAGTAGTATATCGTTAGGGCTAGCGGGAGCCGAGCAGTTCTTC. Its translation is CASSISLGLAGAEQFF.